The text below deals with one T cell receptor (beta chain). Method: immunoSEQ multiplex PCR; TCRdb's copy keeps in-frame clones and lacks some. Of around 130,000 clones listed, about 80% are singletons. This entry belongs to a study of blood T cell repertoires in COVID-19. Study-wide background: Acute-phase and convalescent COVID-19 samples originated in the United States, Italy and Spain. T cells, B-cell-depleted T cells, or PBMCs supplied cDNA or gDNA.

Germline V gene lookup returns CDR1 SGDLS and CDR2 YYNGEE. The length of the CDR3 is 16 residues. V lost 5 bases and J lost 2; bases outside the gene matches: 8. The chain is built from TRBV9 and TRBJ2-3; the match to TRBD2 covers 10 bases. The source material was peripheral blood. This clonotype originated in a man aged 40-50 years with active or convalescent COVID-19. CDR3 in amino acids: CASSHGLAEHTDTQYF. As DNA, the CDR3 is TGTGCCAGCAGTCACGGACTAGCGGAGCACACAGATACGCAGTATTTT.